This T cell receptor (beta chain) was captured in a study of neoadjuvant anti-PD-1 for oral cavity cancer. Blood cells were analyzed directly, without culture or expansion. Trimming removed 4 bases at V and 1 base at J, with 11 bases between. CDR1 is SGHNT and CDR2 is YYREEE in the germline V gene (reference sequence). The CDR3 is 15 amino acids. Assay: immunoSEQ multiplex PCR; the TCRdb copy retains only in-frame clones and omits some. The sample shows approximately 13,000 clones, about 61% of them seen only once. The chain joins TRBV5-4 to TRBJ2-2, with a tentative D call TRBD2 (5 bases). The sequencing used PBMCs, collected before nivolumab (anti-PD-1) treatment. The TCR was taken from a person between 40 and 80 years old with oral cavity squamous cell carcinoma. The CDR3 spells CASSSGRMNTGELFF. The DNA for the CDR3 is TGTGCCAGCAGCAGCGGACGGATGAACACCGGGGAGCTGTTTTTT.